This TCR beta chain emerged from a study of T cells in Graves' hyperthyroidism and ophthalmopathy. CDR1 ENHRY and CDR2 SYGVKD come from the germline V gene. V was cut by 7 bases and J by 5 bases, with 14 bases left in between. The CDR3 has 13 residues. This clonotype occurred many times. Amplified TCR beta CDR3 regions derived from RNA transcripts. RT-PCR in the first round (using the HTBI primer set) targeted the TCR CDR3. TCRdb called the multiplex PCR reads again in MiXCR, with one record for every CDR3 protein. In the table there are around 350,000 distinct CDR3 sequences, roughly 15% of which are singletons. A NOSPECS grade of at least 4, a Clinical Activity Score of at least 3 and duration under 3 months were recorded in ophthalmopathy patients.

The sample taken for sequencing was blood. V gene TRBV10-3 combines with J gene TRBJ1-1; a weak D match, TRBD1 (6 bases). This receptor was taken from a woman between 55 and 75 years old with Graves' ophthalmopathy. DNA of the CDR3: TGTGCCATCACCCTTGACAGGTCGACTGAAGCTTTCTTT. It yields the protein CAITLDRSTEAFF.